The sequence of this TCR beta chain was determined in a study of cytomegalovirus exposure and HLA in healthy donors. Study-wide findings and caveats: Earlier analysis found most TCR beta V segments productive about 90% or about 30% of the time. Common viral pathogens were later found to be apparently linked to several of the most significant clusters. There were under 200 TCR beta chains listed as cytomegalovirus-associated.

Remarks on this clone: Its antigen remains unidentified. At one of its ends the junction is not consistent with the germline gene, which may arise from a read error.

A multiplex PCR was run with 60 Vbeta primers and 13 Jbeta primers. Only in-frame clones appear in the TCRdb table, and some are missing; sequencing was by immunoSEQ multiplex PCR. The sample holds about 160,000 clones. This TCR derives from a woman aged 55-69 years in good health and CMV-seronegative. The sample consisted of PBMCs.

CDR3 residues: CASSVATGFSYEQCF. The CDR3 coding sequence is TGTGCCAGCAGCGTAGCTACCGGGTTCTCCTACGAGCAGTGCTTC. The genes are TRBV9 and TRBJ2-7; D remains ambiguous. CDR1 is SGDLS and CDR2 is YYNGEE in the germline V gene. This CDR3 is 15 amino acids long.